This TCR beta chain stems from a study of early T cells in non-severe SARS-CoV-2 infection. About the research overall: Bulk RNA from unsorted whole blood was sequenced; chains were unpaired. General study points: Using VDJdb, the matching emphasized anti-spike CD8 responses while missing private and CD4 specificities.

This clonotype showed up just a few times. Antigen unknown. Germline V gene sequence: CDR1 SGHRS, CDR2 YFSETQ. The CDR3 consists of 13 residues. Trimming removed 2 bases from V and 6 bases from J, with 12 bases in between. Each cDNA molecule carried a unique molecular identifier. From the 5' RACE reads, TCRdb called clonotypes with MiXCR, one entry per CDR3 protein. The sample carries about 110,000 distinct CDR3 sequences, around an eighth recorded once. V is TRBV5-1 and J is TRBJ2-7; D remains unclear. The clonotype comes from an adult who was a healthcare worker with PCR-confirmed SARS-CoV-2 infection or an uninfected control (not recorded which). Sequencing used whole blood, obtained at baseline. CDR3 sequence reads: CASSLGRVGEQYF. The CDR3 nucleotides read TGCGCCAGCAGCTTAGGAAGGGTGGGCGAGCAGTACTTC.